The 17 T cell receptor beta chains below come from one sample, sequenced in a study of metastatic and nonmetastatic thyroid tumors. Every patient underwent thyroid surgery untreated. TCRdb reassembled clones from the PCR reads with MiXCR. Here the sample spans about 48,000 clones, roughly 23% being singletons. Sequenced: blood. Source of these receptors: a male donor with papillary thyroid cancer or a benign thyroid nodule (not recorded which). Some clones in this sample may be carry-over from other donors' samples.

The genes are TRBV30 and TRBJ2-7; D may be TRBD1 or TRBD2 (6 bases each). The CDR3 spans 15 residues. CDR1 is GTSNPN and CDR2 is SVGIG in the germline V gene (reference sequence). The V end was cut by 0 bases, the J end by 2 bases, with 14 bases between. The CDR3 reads CAWSVKGGRAYEQYF. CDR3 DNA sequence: TGTGCCTGGAGTGTAAAGGGGGGTAGAGCCTACGAGCAGTACTTC.

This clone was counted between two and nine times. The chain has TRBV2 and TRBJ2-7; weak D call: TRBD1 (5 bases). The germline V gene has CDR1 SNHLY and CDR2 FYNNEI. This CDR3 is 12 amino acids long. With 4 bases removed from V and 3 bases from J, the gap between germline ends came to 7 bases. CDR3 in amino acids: CASSARDYEQYF. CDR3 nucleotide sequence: TGTGCCAGCAGTGCCAGGGACTACGAGCAGTACTTC.

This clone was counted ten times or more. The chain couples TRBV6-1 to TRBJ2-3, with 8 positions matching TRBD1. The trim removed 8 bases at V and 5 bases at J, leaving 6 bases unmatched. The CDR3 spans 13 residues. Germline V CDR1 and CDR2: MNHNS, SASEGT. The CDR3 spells CASDRGLRDTQYF. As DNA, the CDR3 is TGTGCCAGCGACAGGGGCCTTCGAGATACGCAGTATTTT.

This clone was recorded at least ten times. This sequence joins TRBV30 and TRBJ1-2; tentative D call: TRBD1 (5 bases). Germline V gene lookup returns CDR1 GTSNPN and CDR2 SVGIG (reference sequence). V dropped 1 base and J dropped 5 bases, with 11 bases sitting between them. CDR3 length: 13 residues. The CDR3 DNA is TGTGCCTGGAGTGCGGGACGAATATATGGCTACACCTTC. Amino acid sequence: CAWSAGRIYGYTF.

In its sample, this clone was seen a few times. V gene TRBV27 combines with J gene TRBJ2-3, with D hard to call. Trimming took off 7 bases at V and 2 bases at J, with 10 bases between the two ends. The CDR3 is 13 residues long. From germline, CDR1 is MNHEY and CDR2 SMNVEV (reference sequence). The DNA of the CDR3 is TGTGCCAGCAAGACTGGTAACACAGATACGCAGTATTTT. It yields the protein CASKTGNTDTQYF.

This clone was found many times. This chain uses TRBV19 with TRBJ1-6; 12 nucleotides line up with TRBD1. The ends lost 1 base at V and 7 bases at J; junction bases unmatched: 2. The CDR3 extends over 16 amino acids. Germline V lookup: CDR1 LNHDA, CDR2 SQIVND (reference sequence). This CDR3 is CASSIAGTGGNSPLHF. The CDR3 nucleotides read TGTGCCAGTAGTATAGCCGGGACAGGGGGCAATTCACCCCTCCACTTT.

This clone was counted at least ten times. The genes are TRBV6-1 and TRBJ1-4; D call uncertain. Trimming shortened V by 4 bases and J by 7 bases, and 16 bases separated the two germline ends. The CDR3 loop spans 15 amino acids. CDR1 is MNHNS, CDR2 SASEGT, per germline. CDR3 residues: CASSGRGARSEKLFF. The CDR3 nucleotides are TGTGCCAGCAGTGGTCGAGGCGCCCGGAGTGAAAAACTGTTTTTT.

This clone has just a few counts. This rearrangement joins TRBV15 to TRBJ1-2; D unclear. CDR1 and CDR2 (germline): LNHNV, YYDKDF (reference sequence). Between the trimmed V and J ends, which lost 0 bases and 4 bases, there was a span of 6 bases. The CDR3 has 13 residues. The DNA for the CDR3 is TGTGCCACCAGCAGAGAGGAAGGCTATGGCTACACCTTC. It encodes CATSREEGYGYTF.

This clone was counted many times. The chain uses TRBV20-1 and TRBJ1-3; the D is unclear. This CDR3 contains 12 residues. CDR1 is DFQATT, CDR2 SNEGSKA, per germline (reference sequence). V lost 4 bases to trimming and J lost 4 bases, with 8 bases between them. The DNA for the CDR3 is TGCAGTGCTACCATGGGAGGAAACACCATATATTTT. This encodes CSATMGGNTIYF.

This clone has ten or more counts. The CDR3, as DNA: TGCGCCAGCAGCCTACTAAACAGGGGGCTAAATTCACCCCTCCACTTT. Protein product: CASSLLNRGLNSPLHF. This chain uses TRBV5-1 with TRBJ1-6, with 9 bases lining up with TRBD1. Trimming took 4 bases from V and 7 from J; bases not matched to a gene: 9. The CDR3 totals 16 residues. Germline lookup yields CDR1 SGHRS and CDR2 YFSETQ.

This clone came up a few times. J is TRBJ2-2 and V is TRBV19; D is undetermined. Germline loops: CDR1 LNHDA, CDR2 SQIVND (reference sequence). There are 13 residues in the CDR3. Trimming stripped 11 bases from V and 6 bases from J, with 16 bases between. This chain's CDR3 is CAAKPGVAGELFF. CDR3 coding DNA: TGTGCCGCTAAACCTGGGGTCGCCGGGGAGCTGTTTTTT. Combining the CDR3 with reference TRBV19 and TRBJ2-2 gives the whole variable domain DGGITQSPKYLFRKEGQNVTLSCEQNLNHDAMYWYRQDPGQGLRLIYYSQIVNDFQKGDIAEGYSVSREKKESFPLTVTSAQKNPTAFYLCAAKPGVAGELFFGEGSRLTVL.

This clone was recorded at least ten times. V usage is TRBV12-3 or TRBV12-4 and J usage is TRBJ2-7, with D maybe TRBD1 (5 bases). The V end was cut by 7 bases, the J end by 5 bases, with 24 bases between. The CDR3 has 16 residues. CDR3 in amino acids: CASTLMLGGARNEQYF. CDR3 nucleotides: TGTGCCAGCACTCTCATGTTGGGTGGGGCAAGGAACGAGCAGTACTTC.

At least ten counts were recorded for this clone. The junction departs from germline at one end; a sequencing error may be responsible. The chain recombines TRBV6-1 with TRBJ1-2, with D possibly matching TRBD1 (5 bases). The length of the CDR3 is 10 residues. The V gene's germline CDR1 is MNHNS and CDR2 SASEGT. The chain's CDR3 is CASSNRGGDF. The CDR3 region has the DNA TGTGCCAGCAGTAACCGGGGGGGGGACTTC.

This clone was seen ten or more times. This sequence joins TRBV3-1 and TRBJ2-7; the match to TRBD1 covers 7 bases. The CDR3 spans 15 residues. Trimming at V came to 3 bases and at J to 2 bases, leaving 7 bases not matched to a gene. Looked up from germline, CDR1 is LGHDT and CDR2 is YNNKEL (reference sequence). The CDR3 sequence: CASSQLGDRTYEQYF. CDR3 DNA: TGTGCCAGCAGCCAGTTGGGGGACAGAACCTACGAGCAGTACTTC.

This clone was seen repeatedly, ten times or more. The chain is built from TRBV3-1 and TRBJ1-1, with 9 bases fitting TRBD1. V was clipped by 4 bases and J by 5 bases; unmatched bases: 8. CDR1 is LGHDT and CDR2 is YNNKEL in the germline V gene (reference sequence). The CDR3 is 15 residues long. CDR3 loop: CASSPWDRAGTEAFF. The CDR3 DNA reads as TGTGCCAGCAGCCCGTGGGACAGGGCTGGGACTGAAGCTTTCTTT.

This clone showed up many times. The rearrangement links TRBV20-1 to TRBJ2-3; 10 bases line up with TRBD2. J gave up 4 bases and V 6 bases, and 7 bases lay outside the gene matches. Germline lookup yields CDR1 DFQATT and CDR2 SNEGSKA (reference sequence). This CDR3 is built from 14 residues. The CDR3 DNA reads TGCAGTGCCGGGCCAGCGGGAGGGGCAGATACGCAGTATTTT. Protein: CSAGPAGGADTQYF.

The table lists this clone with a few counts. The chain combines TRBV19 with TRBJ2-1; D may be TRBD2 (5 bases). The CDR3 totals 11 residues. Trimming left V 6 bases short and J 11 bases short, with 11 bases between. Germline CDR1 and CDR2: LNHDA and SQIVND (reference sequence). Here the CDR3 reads CASSRSGKQFF. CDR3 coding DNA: TGTGCCAGTAGCCGCTCGGGAAAGCAGTTCTTC. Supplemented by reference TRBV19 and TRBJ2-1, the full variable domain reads DGGITQSPKYLFRKEGQNVTLSCEQNLNHDAMYWYRQDPGQGLRLIYYSQIVNDFQKGDIAEGYSVSREKKESFPLTVTSAQKNPTAFYLCASSRSGKQFFGPGTRLTVL.